The sequence of this TCR beta chain was determined in a study of response to subunit inactivated influenza vaccine (dated by TCRdb to the late 2010s). In terms of the full investigation: The study used deep quantitative T cell receptor repertoire profiling to track responses to a trivalent subunit inactivated influenza vaccine. Here is what the overall study found, with its caveats: The authors suggested that each seasonal influenza vaccination may recruit only a limited number of new T cells.

Details on this clonotype: What this receptor recognizes is not known. No much larger clone is present one base from it, and per-base qualities are unavailable.

Receptor libraries were prepared by RT-PCR. Instrument used: Illumina HiSeq 2500. The public sequencing data were trimmed at Q25 with fastp and processed into clonotypes with MiXCR by TCRdb, which kept only in-frame beta chains. Records with the same CDR3 protein are collapsed into one entry carrying the most frequent genes and DNA. The sample yields 650,000 to 800,000 distinct CDR3 sequences; about 14% were counted once. Around 6.5% of the sample is held by the ten biggest clonotypes. Inclusive of the bounding cysteine and phenylalanine, the CDR3 is 15 residues long. Just the 45-base CDR3 DNA is kept, in frame starting at base 1. The germline V gene (reference sequence) gives CDR1 as LGHDT and CDR2 as YNNKEL. The V end loses 2 bases and the J end loses 7 bases, and a stretch of 14 bases separates them.

The clonotype was recovered from a man aged 50 to 59 who received an inactivated influenza vaccine. Donor details come from another sample of the same person, matched by shared clones. The sequence joins TRBV3-1 to TRBJ2-2, with no D gene named confidently. The sequenced sample was PBMCs from blood, obtained 14 to 15 days before vaccination. The nucleotide sequence is given as TGTGCCAGCAGCCAATCGCTCATGACGGACGGGGAGCTGTTTTTT. The translation is CASSQSLMTDGELFF.